This paragraph reports one T cell receptor beta chain. Its antigen is still unknown. This record belongs to a study of post-analysis software for immune sequencing data. General study results and limits: Higher frequency in patients than in controls was seen for roughly five TRBV segments, with TRBV5-6, TRBV5-1 and TRBV20-1 among them. Compared with controls, patients showed significantly lower normalized Chao1 diversity.

Built from TCR beta cDNA, the libraries had unique molecular identifiers in them. Each CDR3 protein is one row after TCRdb ran MiXCR on the PCR reads. There are approximately 660,000 distinct CDR3 sequences in the sample; approximately 59% occur only once, and roughly 10% lies in the top ten. V was shortened by 6 bases and J by 9 bases, with 12 bases between the two germline ends. The CDR3 has 12 residues. In germline, CDR1 is MNHEY, CDR2 SVGEGT. The TCR was taken from a girl aged 2-10 years with multiple sclerosis. The sequencing input was blood. The rearrangement joins TRBV6-2 or TRBV6-3 to TRBJ1-5; D gene ambiguous. The CDR3: CASRDGPGPQHF. The CDR3 DNA is TGTGCCAGCAGAGACGGCCCAGGGCCCCAGCATTTT.